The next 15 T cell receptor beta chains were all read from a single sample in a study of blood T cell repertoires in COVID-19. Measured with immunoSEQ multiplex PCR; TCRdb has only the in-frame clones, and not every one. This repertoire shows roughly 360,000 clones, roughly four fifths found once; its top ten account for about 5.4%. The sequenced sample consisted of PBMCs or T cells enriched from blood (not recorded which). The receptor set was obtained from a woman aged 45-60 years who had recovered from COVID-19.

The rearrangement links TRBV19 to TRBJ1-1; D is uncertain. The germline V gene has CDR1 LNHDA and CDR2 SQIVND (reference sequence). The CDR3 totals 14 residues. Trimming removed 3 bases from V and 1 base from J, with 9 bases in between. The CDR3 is CASSIPGTNTEAFF. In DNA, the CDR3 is TGTGCCAGTAGTATCCCAGGAACGAACACTGAAGCTTTCTTT.

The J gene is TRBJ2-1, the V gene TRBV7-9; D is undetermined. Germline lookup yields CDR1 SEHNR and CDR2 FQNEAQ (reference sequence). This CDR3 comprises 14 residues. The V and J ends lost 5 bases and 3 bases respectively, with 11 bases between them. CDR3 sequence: CASSRNTVYNEQFF. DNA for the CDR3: TGTGCCAGCAGCCGCAATACAGTCTACAATGAGCAGTTCTTC.

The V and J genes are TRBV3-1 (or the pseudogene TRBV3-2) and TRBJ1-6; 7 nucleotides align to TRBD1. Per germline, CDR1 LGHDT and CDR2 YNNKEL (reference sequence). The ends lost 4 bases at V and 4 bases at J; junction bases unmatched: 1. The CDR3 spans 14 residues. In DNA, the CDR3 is TGTGCCAGCAGCCCGGGACAGTATAATTCACCCCTCCACTTT. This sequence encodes CASSPGQYNSPLHF.

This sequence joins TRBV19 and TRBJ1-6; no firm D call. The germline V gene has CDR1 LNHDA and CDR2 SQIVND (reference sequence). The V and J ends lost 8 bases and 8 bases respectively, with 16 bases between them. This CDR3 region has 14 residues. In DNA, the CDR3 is TGTGCCAGTGGAGGGCTTTGGGGTGATTCACCCCTCCACTTT. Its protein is CASGGLWGDSPLHF.

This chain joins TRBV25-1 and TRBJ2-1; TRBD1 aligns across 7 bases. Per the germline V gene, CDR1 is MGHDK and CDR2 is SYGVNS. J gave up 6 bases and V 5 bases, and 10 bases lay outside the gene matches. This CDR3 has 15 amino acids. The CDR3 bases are TGTGCCAGCAGTCCTCCGACAGGGTGGGTCAATGAGCAGTTCTTC. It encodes CASSPPTGWVNEQFF. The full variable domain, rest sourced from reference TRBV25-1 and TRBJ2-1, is EADIYQTPRYLVIGTGKKITLECSQTMGHDKMYWYQQDPGMELHLIHYSYGVNSTEKGDLSSESTVSRIRTEHFPLTLESARPSHTSQYLCASSPPTGWVNEQFFGPGTRLTVL.

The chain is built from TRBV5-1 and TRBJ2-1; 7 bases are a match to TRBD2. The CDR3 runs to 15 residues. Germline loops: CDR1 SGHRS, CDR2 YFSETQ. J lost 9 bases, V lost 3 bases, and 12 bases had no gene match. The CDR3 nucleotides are TGCGCCAGCAGCTCGGCGGGAGCCATCCCCCGTGAGCAGTTCTTC. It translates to CASSSAGAIPREQFF.

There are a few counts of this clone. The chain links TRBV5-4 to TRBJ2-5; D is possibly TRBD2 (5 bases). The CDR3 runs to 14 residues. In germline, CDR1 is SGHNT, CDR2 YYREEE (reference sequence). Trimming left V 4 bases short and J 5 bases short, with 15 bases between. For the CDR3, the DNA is TGTGCCAGCAGCATCGTCGGGAACGGGGAGACCCAGTACTTC. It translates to CASSIVGNGETQYF.

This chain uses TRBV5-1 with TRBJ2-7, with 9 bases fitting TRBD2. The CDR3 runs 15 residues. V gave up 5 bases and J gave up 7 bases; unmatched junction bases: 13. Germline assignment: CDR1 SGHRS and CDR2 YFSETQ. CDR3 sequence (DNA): TGCGCCAGCAGTCCAGCTAGCGGGAAGGTCTGGGAGCAGTACTTC. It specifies CASSPASGKVWEQYF.

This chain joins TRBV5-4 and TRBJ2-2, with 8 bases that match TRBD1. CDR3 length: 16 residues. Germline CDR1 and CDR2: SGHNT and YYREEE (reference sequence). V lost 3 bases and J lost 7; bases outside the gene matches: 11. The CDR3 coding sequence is TGTGCCAGCAGCTCATCCCGGCAGGGGGCCGTCGGGGAGCTGTTTTTT. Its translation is CASSSSRQGAVGELFF.

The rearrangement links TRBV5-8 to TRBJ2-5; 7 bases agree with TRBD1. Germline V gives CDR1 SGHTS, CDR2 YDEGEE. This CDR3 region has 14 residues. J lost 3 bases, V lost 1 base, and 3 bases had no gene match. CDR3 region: CASSLWQGEETQYF. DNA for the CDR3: TGTGCCAGCAGCTTGTGGCAGGGGGAAGAGACCCAGTACTTC.

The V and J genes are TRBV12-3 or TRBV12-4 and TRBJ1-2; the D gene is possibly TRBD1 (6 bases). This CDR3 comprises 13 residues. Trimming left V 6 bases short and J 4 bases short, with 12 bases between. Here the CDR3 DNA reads TGTGCCAGCAGACATGGACAGCTCTATGGCTACACCTTC. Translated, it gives CASRHGQLYGYTF.

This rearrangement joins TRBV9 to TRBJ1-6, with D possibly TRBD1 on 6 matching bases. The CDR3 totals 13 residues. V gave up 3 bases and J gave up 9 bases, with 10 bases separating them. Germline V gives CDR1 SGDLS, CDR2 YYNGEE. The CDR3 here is CASSADSSSPLHF. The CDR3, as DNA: TGTGCCAGCAGCGCGGACAGTTCTTCACCCCTCCACTTT.

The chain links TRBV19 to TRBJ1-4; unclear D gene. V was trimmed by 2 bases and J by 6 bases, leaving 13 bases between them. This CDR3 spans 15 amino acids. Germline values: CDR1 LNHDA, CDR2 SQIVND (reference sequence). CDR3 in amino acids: CASSIRPTEYEKLFF. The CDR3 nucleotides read TGTGCCAGTAGTATACGTCCGACGGAGTATGAAAAACTGTTTTTT.

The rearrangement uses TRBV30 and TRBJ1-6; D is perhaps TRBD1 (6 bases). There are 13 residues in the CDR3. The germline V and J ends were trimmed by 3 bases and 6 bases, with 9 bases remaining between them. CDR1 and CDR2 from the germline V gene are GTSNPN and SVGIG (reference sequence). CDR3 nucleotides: TGTGCCTGGAGGGACAGTCTTAATTCACCCCTCCACTTT. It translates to CAWRDSLNSPLHF.

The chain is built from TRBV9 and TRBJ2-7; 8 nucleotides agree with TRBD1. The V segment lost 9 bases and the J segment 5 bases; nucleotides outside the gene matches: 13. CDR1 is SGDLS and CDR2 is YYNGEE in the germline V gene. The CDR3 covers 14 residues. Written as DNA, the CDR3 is TGTGCCACCCCAACCGACAGGGGTCCCCACGAGCAGTACTTC. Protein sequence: CATPTDRGPHEQYF.